The clone carrying this T cell receptor (beta chain) was counted at least ten times. The antigen remains undetermined. TCRdb reprocessed the multiplex PCR reads with MiXCR, giving one entry per CDR3 protein. The sample holds about 94,000 distinct CDR3 sequences; around 28% are singletons and the top ten take roughly 8.1%. The sample belongs to a study of breast tumors, draining lymph nodes, adjacent tissues. Points from the study as a whole: Tumor and nontumor repertoires were significantly more similar in luminal-like than in basal-like breast cancer. Data fit most tumor T cells coming from lymph node, expanding in tumor. Tumors had less TCR diversity than lymph nodes, more than nontumor tissue. That most tumor T cells come from lymph nodes remained unproven.

Trimming took off 8 bases at V and 0 bases at J, with 9 bases between the two ends. CDR3 length: 13 residues. CDR1 SEHNR and CDR2 FQNEAQ come from the germline V gene (reference sequence). Breast cancer patients provided tissue from their axillary draining lymph nodes. This clonotype originated in a female donor with breast cancer. Some clones in this sample may be carry-over from other donors' samples. Sequenced material: axillary lymph node tissue. The chain employs TRBV7-9 and TRBJ2-3, with D possibly being TRBD2 (6 bases). The CDR3 spells CASPGTSTDTQYF. CDR3 sequence (DNA): TGTGCCAGCCCAGGGACTAGCACAGATACGCAGTATTTT.